Sequencing of this T cell receptor beta chain was carried out in a study of early T cells in non-severe SARS-CoV-2 infection. This clonotype was counted at least ten times. Germline CDR1 reads MNHNY; CDR2 reads SVGAGI (reference sequence). Trimming left V 5 bases short and J 3 bases short, with 11 bases between. The CDR3 is 14 residues long. The library protocol tagged individual cDNA molecules with unique molecular identifiers. MiXCR was run by TCRdb on the 5' RACE reads, yielding one entry per CDR3 protein. The sample includes about 50,000 distinct CDR3 sequences, around 6.4% of them seen just once.

The gene calls are TRBV6-6 and TRBJ1-5, with a tentative D call TRBD1 (6 bases). Here the sequenced sample was whole blood, taken at baseline. This sequence originates from an adult who was a healthcare worker with PCR-confirmed SARS-CoV-2 infection or an uninfected control (not recorded which). CDR3: CASSPPGDNQPQHF. The CDR3 DNA is TGTGCCAGCAGTCCTCCAGGGGACAATCAGCCCCAGCATTTT.